A single sample gave rise to the 9 T cell receptor beta chains below, sequenced in a study of CXCR3-negative and CXCR3-positive naive CD8 T cells. Their cognate antigens are unknown. Overall study findings and caveats: Higher TRB CDR3 hydrophobicity marked CXCR3-positive naive cells relative to CXCR3-negative naive cells.

The authors prepared UMI-labeled TRB cDNA libraries by 5' RACE. For each CDR3 protein, TCRdb gives one entry from its re-call of the 5' RACE reads, without DNA. The sample data list over 100,000 distinct CDR3 sequences. The sample taken for sequencing was naive CXCR3+ CD8+ T cells from blood. Subset meaning: CD45RO-CCR7+CD27+CD95- naive CD8+ T cells expressing CXCR3 (TNR3+). The receptor set was obtained from a human donor in good health. Some clones in this sample may be carry-over from other donors' samples.

The gene calls are TRBV15 and TRBJ2-5; TCRdb indicates TRBD2, and absent DNA this call remains unverified. The CDR3 length is 15 residues. Per the germline V gene, CDR1 is LNHNV and CDR2 is YYDKDF (reference sequence). The CDR3 loop reads CAIQTSGGAMETQYF.

The V call is TRBV20-1, the J call TRBJ2-7; TCRdb calls TRBD2, which cannot be checked without DNA. The V gene's germline CDR1 is DFQATT and CDR2 SNEGSKA (reference sequence). There are 16 residues in the CDR3. This CDR3 is CSASTPGLAGHYEQYF.

The chain is built from TRBV6-4 and TRBJ2-7; TCRdb gives TRBD1 as the D gene, but with no DNA this cannot be confirmed. CDR1 is MRHNA and CDR2 is SNTAGT in the germline V gene. The CDR3 extends over 15 amino acids. CDR3 protein: CASSPGWGTFYEQYF.

The chain uses TRBV7-8 and TRBJ2-1; TCRdb lists TRBD2, though no DNA is available to test this call. The CDR3 covers 14 residues. The germline V gene has CDR1 SGHVS and CDR2 FQNEAQ. The CDR3 loop is CASSLAGRAHEQFF.

V gene TRBV4-2 combines with J gene TRBJ2-1; the TRBD2 assignment by TCRdb is unverifiable without DNA. The CDR3 sequence is 18 residues long. Germline V CDR1 and CDR2: LGHNA, YNFKEQ. This chain's CDR3 is CASSQDPGLAGGYNEQFF.

This chain uses TRBV7-9 with TRBJ2-3. CDR3 size: 11 residues. CDR1 and CDR2 (germline): SEHNR, FQNEAQ (reference sequence). The CDR3 protein is CASSLDGTQYF.

The rearrangement links TRBV18 to TRBJ1-2. The CDR3 is 12 amino acids. Per the germline V gene, CDR1 is KGHSH and CDR2 is LQKENI. This CDR3 is CASSSGYDGYTF.

This chain links TRBV14 with TRBJ2-1; absent DNA, TCRdb's TRBD1 call cannot be checked. The CDR3 runs to 13 residues. Germline V CDR1 and CDR2: SGHDN, FVKESK. The CDR3: CASSQDTGGVKFF.

CDR3 in amino acids: CSVTGADTDTQYF. This chain links TRBV29-1 with TRBJ2-3; TCRdb designates TRBD1, a call that cannot be tested without DNA. The germline V gene has CDR1 SQVTM and CDR2 ANQGSEA. CDR3 length: 13 residues.